The next 3 T cell receptor beta chains were all read from a single sample in a study. TCRdb ran MiXCR on the RT-PCR reads and lists one entry per CDR3 protein. This table has about 680,000 distinct CDR3 sequences, around 14% appearing once. The material sequenced was memory CD4+ T cells from blood. The receptor source for this set is a female donor in good health, serving as a healthy control.

This clonotype was seen once. The rearrangement links TRBV5-5 to TRBJ1-5, with D hard to call. This CDR3 region has 14 residues. V dropped 1 base and J dropped 4 bases, with 9 bases sitting between them. Germline V lookup: CDR1 SGHKS, CDR2 YYEKEE (reference sequence). The CDR3 region has the DNA TGTGCCAGCAGCTTGTTGGAGGGTAATCAGCCCCAGCATTTT. This sequence encodes CASSLLEGNQPQHF.

V usage is TRBV28 and J usage is TRBJ2-1; D remains ambiguous. Germline CDR1 is MDHEN and CDR2 is SYDVKM. V was shortened by 5 bases and J by 9 bases, with 11 bases between the two germline ends. The CDR3 runs to 12 residues. CDR3: CASSPLHSEQFF. In nucleotides, the CDR3 is TGTGCCAGCAGTCCCCTACATAGTGAGCAGTTCTTC.

About this clonotype: At one of its ends the junction is not consistent with the germline gene, which may arise from a read error. This chain uses TRBV9 with TRBJ2-7; 8 bases line up with TRBD1. The germline CDR1 and CDR2 sequences are SGDLS and YYNGEE. The CDR3 length is 13 residues. CDR3 amino acids: CASSKQGGYKQYF. CDR3 sequence (DNA): TGTGCCAGCAGCAAACAGGGGGGCTACAAGCAGTACTTC.